The present T cell receptor beta chain was sequenced within a study of blood T cells in healthy people across ages. A J-beta primer mix and a sample-barcoded 5' primer were used in a second PCR of about 7 to 11 cycles. TCRdb re-called the 5' RACE reads through MiXCR, storing one row per CDR3 protein. The sample shows hundreds of thousands of distinct CDR3 sequences, around 43% of them seen only once. Each of the donors had roughly 9.1 milliliters of peripheral blood drawn into EDTA-treated Vacutainer tubes. Each sample yielded at least 5 micrograms of PBMC total RNA. After removal of 6 bases from V and 11 bases from J, the junction contained 21 bases not matched to a gene. Germline CDR1 reads MNHEY; CDR2 reads SMNVEV (reference sequence). The CDR3 is 16 amino acids.

The receptor was isolated from a man at least 80 years old in good health. The sample was blood. This chain uses TRBV27 with TRBJ2-5; TRBD2 agrees at 7 bases. The CDR3: CASRGGTRSSYNEQYF. The CDR3 nucleotides read TGTGCCAGCAGGGGAGGGACTCGGTCCTCCTACAATGAGCAGTACTTC.